The entry that follows covers one T cell receptor (beta chain) sequence. Trimming took 4 bases from V and 1 from J, leaving 11 bases between them. The CDR3 contains 14 residues. Germline values: CDR1 SGHRS, CDR2 YFSETQ. Per the original data handling: Reference gene primer amplification yielded estimated nucleated cell counts. TCRdb keeps only in-frame clones here, not all; method: immunoSEQ multiplex PCR. That table furnishes V, J and clone size, whereas the DNA furnished D and trimming. The top ten hold around 1.3% of the sample, which has 130,000 to 150,000 clones, roughly 90% seen once. This sample stems from a study of blood T cell repertoires in COVID-19. Study summary: The United States, Italy and Spain were the sources of the acute and convalescent COVID-19 samples.

Enrolled through a virtual design, the participants were between about 18 and 100 years of age and came from roughly 22 US areas. Participants reported their clinical history, and cohort assignment relied on those reports. This sequence was found in a woman in her twenties or thirties with acute COVID-19. The chain has TRBV5-1 and TRBJ1-2; D is perhaps TRBD1 (6 bases). Sequenced input: PBMCs or T cells enriched from blood (not recorded which). In nucleotides, the CDR3 is TGCGCCAGCAGCGGAGAACAGGGTAACTATGGCTACACCTTC. Translating gives CASSGEQGNYGYTF. The whole variable domain, filled in from reference TRBV5-1 and TRBJ1-2, reads KAGVTQTPRYLIKTRGQQVTLSCSPISGHRSVSWYQQTPGQGLQFLFEYFSETQRNKGNFPGRFSGRQFSNSRSEMNVSTLELGDSALYLCASSGEQGNYGYTFGSGTRLTVV.